Listed here are 13 T cell receptor beta chains from one sample, sequenced in a study of T-cell reconstitution after alpha-beta-depleted transplantation in children. Construction of the TCRbeta library involved unique molecular identifiers. TCRdb redid the calling of the PCR reads with MiXCR, one entry per CDR3 protein. Of about 70,000 distinct CDR3 sequences in the sample, about 11% are singletons; the top ten hold less than 15%. The starting material was PBMCs, obtained before TCRalphabeta/CD19-depleted stem cell transplant. The receptors were sampled from a boy between 10 and 17 years old with acute myeloid leukemia, due to receive a stem cell transplant.

This clonotype occurred many times. The chain employs TRBV5-1 and TRBJ2-1; D ambiguous. The V and J ends lost 0 bases and 2 bases respectively, with 9 bases between them. The CDR3 contains 15 residues. From germline, CDR1 is SGHRS and CDR2 YFSETQ. In DNA, the CDR3 is TGCGCCAGCAGCTTGGGAACAGCCGCCTACAATGAGCAGTTCTTC. Its translation is CASSLGTAAYNEQFF.

At least ten counts were recorded for this clonotype. V usage is TRBV5-6 and J usage is TRBJ2-2; D is unresolved. CDR1 is SGHDT and CDR2 is YYEEEE in the germline V gene. This CDR3 is 16 amino acids long. V was clipped by 0 bases and J by 5 bases, with 14 bases between them. The DNA for the CDR3 is TGTGCCAGCAGCTTGGGGCACTCCGGGCGGACCGGGGAGCTGTTTTTT. Protein product: CASSLGHSGRTGELFF.

The rearrangement joins TRBV13 to TRBJ2-1; D might be TRBD2 (5 bases). V was clipped by 5 bases and J by 0 bases, with 26 bases between them. The CDR3 is 20 amino acids. Germline V gene data show CDR1 as PRHDT and CDR2 as FYEKMQ (reference sequence). This CDR3 is CASSLRVSQDFSASYNEQFF. Written as DNA, the CDR3 is TGTGCCAGCAGCCTCCGAGTGAGTCAGGACTTCTCAGCCTCCTACAATGAGCAGTTCTTC.

The rearrangement links TRBV27 to TRBJ1-1, with unresolved D. The V end was cut by 5 bases, the J end by 4 bases, with 14 bases between. The CDR3 is 14 amino acids. Per germline, CDR1 MNHEY and CDR2 SMNVEV (reference sequence). Here the CDR3 DNA reads TGTGCCAGCAGTCGGCTCGGATCTGGCACTGAAGCTTTCTTT. Translated, it gives CASSRLGSGTEAFF.

This clonotype has just a few counts. The J gene is TRBJ2-1, the V gene TRBV24-1, with TRBD2 matching over 16 bases. Trimming removed 6 bases from V and 7 bases from J; junction bases left unmatched: 5. The germline CDR1 and CDR2 sequences are KGHDR and SFDVKD. The CDR3 runs to 16 residues. This CDR3 is CATSTPGLAGGNEQFF. The DNA of the CDR3 is TGTGCCACCAGTACTCCGGGACTAGCGGGAGGGAATGAGCAGTTCTTC.

This clonotype was counted ten times or more. The chain couples TRBV14 to TRBJ1-5; D possibly corresponds to TRBD1 (5 bases). Germline-derived CDR1 and CDR2 are SGHDN and FVKESK. CDR3 length: 20 residues. V lost 1 base, J lost 0 bases, and 22 bases lay in between. The CDR3: CASSQGVGASFNYSNQPQHF. As DNA, the CDR3 is TGTGCCAGCAGCCAAGGAGTTGGGGCCTCCTTTAATTATAGCAATCAGCCCCAGCATTTT.

This clonotype has a handful of counts. The gene calls are TRBV5-6 and TRBJ1-3; tentatively, D is TRBD1 (5 bases). Trimming took 7 bases from V and 0 from J, leaving 14 bases between them. Germline CDR1 is SGHDT and CDR2 is YYEEEE. The CDR3 runs to 15 residues. CDR3 nucleotide sequence: TGTGCCAGCTCCCGGGGACGGAGCTCTGGAAACACCATATATTTT. Residues: CASSRGRSSGNTIYF.

This clonotype came up many times. The V and J genes are TRBV24-1 and TRBJ2-5; the match to TRBD1 covers 7 bases. The CDR3 loop spans 16 amino acids. After removal of 2 bases from V and 1 base from J, the junction contained 6 bases not matched to a gene. Per the germline V gene, CDR1 is KGHDR and CDR2 is SFDVKD. The DNA of the CDR3 is TGTGCCACCAGTGATTACAACTGGACAGGCCAAGAGACCCAGTACTTC. This encodes CATSDYNWTGQETQYF.

This clonotype was detected ten times or more. The chain is built from TRBV7-8 and TRBJ2-7, with TRBD1 as a possible D gene (5 bases). The V gene's germline CDR1 is SGHVS and CDR2 FQNEAQ. This CDR3 is 14 amino acids long. V lost 2 bases and J lost 2, with 10 bases in between. As DNA, the CDR3 is TGTGCCAGCAGCTTACAGGGTCCCACCTACGAGCAGTACGTC. Encoded protein: CASSLQGPTYEQYV.

This clonotype has a count of ten or more. The chain has TRBV29-1 and TRBJ2-7; D is perhaps TRBD1 or TRBD2 (5 bases each). The CDR3 loop spans 13 amino acids. Germline CDR1 and CDR2: SQVTM and ANQGSEA. Trimming removed 2 bases from V and 6 bases from J, with 14 bases in between. CDR3 sequence (DNA): TGCAGCGTTGAACCCCGAGGGGCCGGCGAGCAGTACTTC. It yields the protein CSVEPRGAGEQYF.

This clonotype was observed many times. V usage is TRBV5-1 and J usage is TRBJ1-5; possible D gene TRBD1, 5 bases. V lost 0 bases and J lost 4, with 11 bases in between. The CDR3 loop spans 15 amino acids. Germline values: CDR1 SGHRS, CDR2 YFSETQ. CDR3 sequence reads: CASSLEGVANQPQHF. CDR3 sequence (DNA): TGCGCCAGCAGCTTGGAAGGGGTGGCAAATCAGCCCCAGCATTTT.

This clonotype was detected ten times or more. The J gene is TRBJ2-2, the V gene TRBV5-1, with a weak D call TRBD2 (6 bases). The CDR3 runs to 16 residues. Per the germline V gene, CDR1 is SGHRS and CDR2 is YFSETQ. The V end lost 3 bases, the J end lost 6 bases, and 18 bases lay between the germline ends. The CDR3 bases are TGCGCCAGCAGCTCTCCGGGCCCGGGAGCTGCCGGGGAGCTGTTTTTT. Translation: CASSSPGPGAAGELFF.

The chain is built from TRBV4-2 and TRBJ2-7; D may match TRBD1 or TRBD2 (6 bases each). The V and J ends lost 1 base and 6 bases respectively, with 22 bases between them. This CDR3 spans 17 amino acids. From germline, CDR1 is LGHNA and CDR2 YNFKEQ. CDR3 in amino acids: CASSQGLGKGGWGEQYV. The CDR3 DNA sequence: TGTGCCAGCAGCCAAGGGCTCGGAAAGGGGGGATGGGGCGAGCAGTACGTC.